Following are 9 T cell receptor beta chains from one sample sequenced in a study of T cell repertoires in cytomegalovirus infection. Via MiXCR, TCRdb re-called the reads, giving one row per CDR3 protein. In the table there are roughly 230,000 distinct CDR3 sequences, roughly an eighth of which are singletons. Sequencing was done on a sample of PBMCs. The source of these receptors is a human donor in good health (CMV status not recorded). Some clones in this sample may be carry-over from other donors' samples.

This clonotype was seen a handful of times. V is TRBV5-4 and J is TRBJ2-7, with TRBD2 matching 10 bases. The CDR3 has 15 amino acids. V shed 2 bases, J shed 4 bases, and the junction held 6 bases outside the gene matches. From germline, CDR1 is SGHNT and CDR2 YYREEE (reference sequence). CDR3 amino acids: CASSFTSGTQYEQYF. Written as DNA, the CDR3 is TGTGCCAGCAGCTTCACTAGCGGGACACAGTACGAGCAGTACTTC.

This clonotype was observed a few times. This chain uses TRBV29-1 with TRBJ2-3, with TRBD2 matching 11 bases. CDR3 length equals 11 residues. J was trimmed by 11 bases and V by 5 bases; bases with no gene match: 3. Germline values: CDR1 SQVTM, CDR2 ANQGSEA. CDR3 sequence (DNA): TGCAGCGTTAATCTAGCGGGGGGGCAGTATTTT. As protein: CSVNLAGGQYF.

The V and J genes are TRBV20-1 and TRBJ2-7, with 10 positions matching TRBD2. The CDR3 spans 14 residues. J gave up 5 bases and V 2 bases, and 6 bases lay outside the gene matches. Germline CDR1 DFQATT, CDR2 SNEGSKA (reference sequence). The CDR3 reads CSARLAGVLHEQYF. The CDR3 nucleotides are TGCAGTGCTAGACTAGCGGGAGTGTTGCACGAGCAGTACTTC.

This clonotype was recorded a few times. The chain's CDR3 is CASSQVTIEGNEKLFF. The CDR3 region has the DNA TGTGCCAGCAGCCAAGTAACAATCGAAGGGAATGAAAAACTGTTTTTT. This rearrangement joins TRBV4-2 to TRBJ1-4; no clear D gene. This CDR3 comprises 16 residues. Trimming left V 1 base short and J 5 bases short, with 14 bases between. Germline V CDR1 and CDR2: LGHNA, YNFKEQ.

The chain couples TRBV27 to TRBJ1-5; D unresolved. Trimming removed 7 bases from V and 0 bases from J, with 13 bases in between. Germline assignment: CDR1 MNHEY and CDR2 SMNVEV (reference sequence). This CDR3 contains 15 residues. CDR3 DNA: TGTGCCAGCAAAATGATGGATTATAGCAATCAGCCCCAGCATTTT. Its translation: CASKMMDYSNQPQHF.

Turning to this clonotype: One base away lies a much larger clone, so this may be a sequencing read error. The chain combines TRBV7-2 with TRBJ1-1; D perhaps matches TRBD1 (6 bases). Germline CDR1 and CDR2: SGHTA and FQGNSA. The CDR3 runs to 12 residues. The DNA for the CDR3 is TGTGTCAGCAGCTACAGGGAAACTGAAGCTTTCTTT. This sequence encodes CVSSYRETEAFF.

Notes on this clonotype: Being one base from a much bigger clone, this may be a read error. In this CDR3 the conserved last residue, phenylalanine or tryptophan, is missing, so a read error is likely. The V and J genes are TRBV12-3 or TRBV12-4 and TRBJ2-5; the match to TRBD1 covers 11 bases. V was clipped by 5 bases and J by 1 base; unmatched bases: 6. CDR3 length equals 16 residues. The CDR3 DNA sequence: TGTGCCAGCAGTCCTTCGGACAGGGGGCTCCAAGAGACCCAGTACCTC. Its protein product is CASSPSDRGLQETQYL.

This clonotype was found many times. The chain has TRBV10-3 and TRBJ1-3; D remains ambiguous. CDR1 is ENHRY and CDR2 is SYGVKD in the germline V gene. The length of the CDR3 is 16 residues. Deletions cut 0 bases from V and 0 bases from J, with 9 bases between. The CDR3 here is CAISESDRISGNTIYF. The CDR3 DNA sequence: TGTGCCATCAGTGAGTCGGACCGGATCTCTGGAAACACCATATATTTT.

This chain connects TRBV7-9 to TRBJ2-7, with D hard to call. The CDR3 runs 14 residues. Trimming removed 2 bases at V and 5 bases at J, with 13 bases between. Per the germline V gene, CDR1 is SEHNR and CDR2 is FQNEAQ (reference sequence). CDR3 nucleotides: TGTGCCAGCAGCTTATTTAGGGATTCCCACGAGCAGTACTTC. Amino acids: CASSLFRDSHEQYF. The full variable domain, its missing parts supplied by reference TRBV7-9 and TRBJ2-7, is DTGVSQNPRHKITKRGQNVTFRCDPISEHNRLYWYRQTLGQGPEFLTYFQNEAQLEKSRLLSDRFSAERPKGSFSTLEIQRTEQGDSAMYLCASSLFRDSHEQYFGPGTRLTVT.